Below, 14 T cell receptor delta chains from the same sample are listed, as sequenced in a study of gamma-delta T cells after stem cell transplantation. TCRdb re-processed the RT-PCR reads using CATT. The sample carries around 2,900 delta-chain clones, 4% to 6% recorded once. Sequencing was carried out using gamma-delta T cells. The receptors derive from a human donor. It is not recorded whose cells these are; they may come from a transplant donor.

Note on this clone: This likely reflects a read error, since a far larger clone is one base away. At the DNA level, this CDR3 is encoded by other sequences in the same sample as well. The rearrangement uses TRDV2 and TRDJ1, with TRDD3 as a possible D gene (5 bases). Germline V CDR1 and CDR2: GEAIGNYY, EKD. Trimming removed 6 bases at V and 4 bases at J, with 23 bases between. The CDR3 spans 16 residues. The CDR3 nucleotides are TGTGCCTGTTATTCGATTACTGGAGGATATGTCGATAAACTCATCTTT. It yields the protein CACYSITGGYVDKLIF.

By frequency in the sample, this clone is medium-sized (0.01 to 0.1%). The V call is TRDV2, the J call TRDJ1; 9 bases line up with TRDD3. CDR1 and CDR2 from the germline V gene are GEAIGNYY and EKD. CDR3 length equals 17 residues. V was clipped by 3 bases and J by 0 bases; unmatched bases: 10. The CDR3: CACDEILGESYTDKLIF. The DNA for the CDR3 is TGTGCCTGTGACGAAATACTGGGGGAATCTTACACCGATAAACTCATCTTT.

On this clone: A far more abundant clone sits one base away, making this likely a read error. DNA for the CDR3: TGTGCCTGTGACCGACTGGGGGGGTCCGATAAACTCATCTTT. This gives the protein CACDRLGGSDKLIF. This sequence joins TRDV2 and TRDJ1; 8 nucleotides line up with TRDD3. Losses at the gene ends were 3 bases for V and 3 bases for J; bases not matched to a gene: 5. This CDR3 comprises 14 residues. Per germline, CDR1 GEAIGNYY and CDR2 EKD.

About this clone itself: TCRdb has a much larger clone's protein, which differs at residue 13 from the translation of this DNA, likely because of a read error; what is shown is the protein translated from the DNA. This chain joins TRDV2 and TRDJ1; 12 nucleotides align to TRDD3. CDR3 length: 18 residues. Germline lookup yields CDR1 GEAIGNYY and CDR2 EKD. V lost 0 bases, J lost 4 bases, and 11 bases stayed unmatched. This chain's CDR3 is CACDTLNLGDTQIDKLIF. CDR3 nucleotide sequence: TGTGCCTGTGACACCTTAAACCTGGGGGATACGCAAATCGATAAACTCATCTTT.

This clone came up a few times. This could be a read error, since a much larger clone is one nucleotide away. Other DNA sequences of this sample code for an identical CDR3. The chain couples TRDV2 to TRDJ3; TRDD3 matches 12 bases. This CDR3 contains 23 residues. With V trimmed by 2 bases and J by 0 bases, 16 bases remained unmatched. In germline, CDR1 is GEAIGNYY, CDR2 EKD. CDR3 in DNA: TGTGCCTGTGACATGATACTGGGGGATACCTCTCATGCCATCTCCTGGGACACCCGACAGATGTTTTTC. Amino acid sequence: CACDMILGDTSHAISWDTRQMFF.

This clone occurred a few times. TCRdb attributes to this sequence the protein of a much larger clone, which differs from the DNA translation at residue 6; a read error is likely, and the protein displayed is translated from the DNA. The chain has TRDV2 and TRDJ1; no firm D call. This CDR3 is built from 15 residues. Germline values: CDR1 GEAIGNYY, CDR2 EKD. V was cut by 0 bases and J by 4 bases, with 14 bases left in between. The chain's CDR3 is CACDTFGTANDKLIF. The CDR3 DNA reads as TGTGCCTGTGACACCTTCGGGACGGCCAACGATAAACTCATCTTT.

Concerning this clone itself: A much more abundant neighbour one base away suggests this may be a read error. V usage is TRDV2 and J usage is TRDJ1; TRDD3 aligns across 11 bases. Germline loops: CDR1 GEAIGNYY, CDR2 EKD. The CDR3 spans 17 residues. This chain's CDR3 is CACDNVLGDKYTDKPIF. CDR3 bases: TGTGCCTGTGACAATGTACTGGGGGATAAGTACACCGATAAACCCATCTTT.

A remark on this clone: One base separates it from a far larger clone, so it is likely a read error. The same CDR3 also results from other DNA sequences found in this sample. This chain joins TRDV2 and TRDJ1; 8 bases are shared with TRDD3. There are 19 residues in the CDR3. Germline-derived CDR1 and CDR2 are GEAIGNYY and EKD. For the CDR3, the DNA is TGTGCTTGTGACACCCTCCGACCTGGGGGACCGACCCACACCGATAAACTCATCTTT. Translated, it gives CACDTLRPGGPTHTDKLIF.

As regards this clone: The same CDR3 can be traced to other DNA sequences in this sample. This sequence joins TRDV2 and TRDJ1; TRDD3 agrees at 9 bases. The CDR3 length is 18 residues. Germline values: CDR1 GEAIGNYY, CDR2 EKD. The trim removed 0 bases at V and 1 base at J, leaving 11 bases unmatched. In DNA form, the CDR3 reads TGTGCCTGTGACACCGTTGAGGTCCTGGGGGATTCCACCGATAAACTCATCTTT. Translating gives CACDTVEVLGDSTDKLIF.

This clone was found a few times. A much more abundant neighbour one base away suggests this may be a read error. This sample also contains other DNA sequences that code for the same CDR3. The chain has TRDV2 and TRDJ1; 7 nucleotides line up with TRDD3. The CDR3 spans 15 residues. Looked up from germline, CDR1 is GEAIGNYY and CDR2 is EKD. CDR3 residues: CACFGIHEYTDKLIF. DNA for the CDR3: TGCGCCTGTTTCGGGATACACGAGTACACCGATAAACTCATCTTT.

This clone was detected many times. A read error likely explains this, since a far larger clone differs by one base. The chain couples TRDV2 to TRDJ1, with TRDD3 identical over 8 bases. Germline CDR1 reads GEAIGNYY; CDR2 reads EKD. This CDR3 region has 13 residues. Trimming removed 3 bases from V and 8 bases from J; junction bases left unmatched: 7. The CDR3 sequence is CACDAWGIDKLIF. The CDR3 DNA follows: TGTGCCTGTGACGCTTGGGGGATCGACAAACTCATCTTT.

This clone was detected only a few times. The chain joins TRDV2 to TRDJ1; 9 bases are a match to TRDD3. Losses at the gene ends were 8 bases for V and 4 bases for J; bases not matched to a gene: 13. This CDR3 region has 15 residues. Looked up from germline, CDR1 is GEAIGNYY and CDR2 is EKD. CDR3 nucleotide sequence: TGTGCCTCTTACGGGGTGGGGGATAAGGGCGATAAACTCATCTTT. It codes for CASYGVGDKGDKLIF.

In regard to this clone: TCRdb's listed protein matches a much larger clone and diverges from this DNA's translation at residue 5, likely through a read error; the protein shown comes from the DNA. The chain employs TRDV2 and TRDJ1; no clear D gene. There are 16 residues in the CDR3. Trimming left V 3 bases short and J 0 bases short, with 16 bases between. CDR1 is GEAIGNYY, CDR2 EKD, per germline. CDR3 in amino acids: CACDAVEELYTDKLIF. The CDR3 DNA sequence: TGTGCCTGTGACGCCGTGGAGGAGTTATACACCGATAAACTCATCTTT.

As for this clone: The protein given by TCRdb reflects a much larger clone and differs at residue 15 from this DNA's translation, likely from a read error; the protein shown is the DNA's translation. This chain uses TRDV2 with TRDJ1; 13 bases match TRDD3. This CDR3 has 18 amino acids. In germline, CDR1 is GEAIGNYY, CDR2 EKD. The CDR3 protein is CACDPILGDTPDTDNLIF. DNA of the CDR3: TGTGCCTGTGACCCTATACTGGGGGATACGCCGGACACCGATAACCTCATCTTT.